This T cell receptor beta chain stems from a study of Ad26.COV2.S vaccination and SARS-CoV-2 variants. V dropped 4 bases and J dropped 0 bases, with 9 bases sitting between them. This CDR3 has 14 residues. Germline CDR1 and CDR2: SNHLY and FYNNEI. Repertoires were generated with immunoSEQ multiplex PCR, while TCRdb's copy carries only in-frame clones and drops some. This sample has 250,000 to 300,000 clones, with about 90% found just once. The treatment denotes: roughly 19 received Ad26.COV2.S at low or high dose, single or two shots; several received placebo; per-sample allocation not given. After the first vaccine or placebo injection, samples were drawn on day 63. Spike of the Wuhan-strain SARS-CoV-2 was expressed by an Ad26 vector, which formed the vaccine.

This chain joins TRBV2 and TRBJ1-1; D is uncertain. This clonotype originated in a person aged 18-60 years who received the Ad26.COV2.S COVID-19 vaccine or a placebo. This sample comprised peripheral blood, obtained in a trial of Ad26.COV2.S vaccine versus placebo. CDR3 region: CASSGYNMNTEAFF. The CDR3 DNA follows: TGTGCCAGCAGTGGCTACAATATGAACACTGAAGCTTTCTTT.